This TCR beta chain derives from a study of monozygotic twins with inflammatory bowel disease. TCRdb reprocessed the 5' RACE reads and reports one entry per CDR3 protein, with no DNA. Reported are 150,000 to 200,000 distinct CDR3 sequences; the ten largest clones contain roughly 7%. CDR3 length equals 13 residues. CDR1 is SGHKS and CDR2 is YYEKEE in the germline V gene (reference sequence). The receptor was isolated from a human donor with ulcerative colitis or Crohn's disease, or a healthy co-twin of an affected twin (not recorded which). The sample consisted of blood. J is TRBJ1-1 and V is TRBV5-5; TCRdb selects TRBD1, and the lack of DNA leaves this call unchecked. The chain's CDR3 is CASSRQGTTEAFF.